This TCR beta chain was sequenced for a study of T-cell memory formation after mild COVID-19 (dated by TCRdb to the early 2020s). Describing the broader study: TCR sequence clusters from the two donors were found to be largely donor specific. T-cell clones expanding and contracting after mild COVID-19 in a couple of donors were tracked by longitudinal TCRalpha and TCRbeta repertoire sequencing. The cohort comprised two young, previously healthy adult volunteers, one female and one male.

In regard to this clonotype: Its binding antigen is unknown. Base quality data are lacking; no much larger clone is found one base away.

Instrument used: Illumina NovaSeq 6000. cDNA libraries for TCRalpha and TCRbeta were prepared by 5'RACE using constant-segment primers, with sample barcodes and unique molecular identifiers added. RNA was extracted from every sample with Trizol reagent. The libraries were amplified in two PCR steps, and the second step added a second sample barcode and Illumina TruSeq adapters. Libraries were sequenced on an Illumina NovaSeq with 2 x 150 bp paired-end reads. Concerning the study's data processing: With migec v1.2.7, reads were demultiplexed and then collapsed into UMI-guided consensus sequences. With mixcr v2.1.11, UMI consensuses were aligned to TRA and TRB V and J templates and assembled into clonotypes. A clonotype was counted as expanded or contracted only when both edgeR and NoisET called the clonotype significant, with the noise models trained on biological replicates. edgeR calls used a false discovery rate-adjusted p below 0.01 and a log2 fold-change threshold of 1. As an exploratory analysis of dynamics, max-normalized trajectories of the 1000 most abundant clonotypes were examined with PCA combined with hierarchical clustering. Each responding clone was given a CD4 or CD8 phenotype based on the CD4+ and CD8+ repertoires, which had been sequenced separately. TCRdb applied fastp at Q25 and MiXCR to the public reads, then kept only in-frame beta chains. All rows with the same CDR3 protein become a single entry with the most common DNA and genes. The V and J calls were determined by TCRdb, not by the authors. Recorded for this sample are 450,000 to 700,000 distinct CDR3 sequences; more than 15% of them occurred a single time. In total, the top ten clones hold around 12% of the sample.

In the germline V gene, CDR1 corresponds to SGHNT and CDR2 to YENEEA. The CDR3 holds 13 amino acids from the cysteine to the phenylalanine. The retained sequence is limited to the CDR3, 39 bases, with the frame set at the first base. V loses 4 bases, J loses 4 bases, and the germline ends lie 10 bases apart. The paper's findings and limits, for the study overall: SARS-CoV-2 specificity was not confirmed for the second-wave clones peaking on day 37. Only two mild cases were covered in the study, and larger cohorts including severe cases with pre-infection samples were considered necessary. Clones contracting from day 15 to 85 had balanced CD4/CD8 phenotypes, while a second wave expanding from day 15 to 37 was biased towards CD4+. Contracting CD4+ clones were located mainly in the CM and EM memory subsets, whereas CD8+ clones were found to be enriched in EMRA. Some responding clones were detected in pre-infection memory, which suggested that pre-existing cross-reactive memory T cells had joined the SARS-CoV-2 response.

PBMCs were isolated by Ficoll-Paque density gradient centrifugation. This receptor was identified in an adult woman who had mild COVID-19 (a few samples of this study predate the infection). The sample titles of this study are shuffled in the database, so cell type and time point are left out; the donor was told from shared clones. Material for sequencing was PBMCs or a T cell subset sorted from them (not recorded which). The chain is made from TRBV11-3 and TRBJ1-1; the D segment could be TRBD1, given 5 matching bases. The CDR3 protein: CASSSGAGTEAFF. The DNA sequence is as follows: TGTGCCAGCAGCTCCGGGGCGGGCACTGAAGCTTTCTTT.